The TCR beta chain described here comes from a study of cytomegalovirus exposure and HLA in healthy donors. The PCR employed 60 Vbeta primers together with 13 Jbeta primers. Clones were read by immunoSEQ multiplex PCR, and TCRdb kept only the in-frame ones, dropping some. In the table there are around 38,000 clones, 66% of which are singletons. Germline lookup yields CDR1 MNHEY and CDR2 SVGAGI. The CDR3 is made up of 12 amino acids. V shed 5 bases and J shed 3 bases, with 7 bases lying between them. The chain combines TRBV6-5 with TRBJ2-5; D is unresolved. Sample: PBMCs. The TCR was taken from a man between 50 and 59 years old in good health and CMV-seropositive. The CDR3 is CASSPSKETQYF. CDR3 coding DNA: TGTGCCAGCAGTCCATCAAAAGAGACCCAGTACTTC.